This TCR beta chain was captured by sequencing in a study of monozygotic twins with inflammatory bowel disease. Germline lookup yields CDR1 MNHNS and CDR2 SASEGT. The CDR3 runs 16 residues. With the 5' RACE reads reprocessed, TCRdb shows one record per CDR3 protein and no DNA. This sample's clone table lists over 150,000 distinct CDR3 sequences. The clonotype was recovered from a human donor with ulcerative colitis or Crohn's disease, or a healthy co-twin of an affected twin (not recorded which). The sample consisted of blood. V gene TRBV6-1 combines with J gene TRBJ2-2; TCRdb lists TRBD2, though no DNA is available to test this call. The CDR3 loop is CATLDGVAGGTGELFF.